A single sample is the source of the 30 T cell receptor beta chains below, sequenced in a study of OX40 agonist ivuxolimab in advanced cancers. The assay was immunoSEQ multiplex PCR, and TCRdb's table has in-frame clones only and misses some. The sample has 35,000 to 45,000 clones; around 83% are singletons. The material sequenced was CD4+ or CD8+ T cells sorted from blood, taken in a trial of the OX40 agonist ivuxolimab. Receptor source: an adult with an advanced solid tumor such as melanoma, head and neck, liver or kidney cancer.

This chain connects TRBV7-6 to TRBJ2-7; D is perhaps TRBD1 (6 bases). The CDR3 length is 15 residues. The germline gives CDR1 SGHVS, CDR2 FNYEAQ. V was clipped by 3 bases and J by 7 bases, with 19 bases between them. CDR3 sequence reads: CASSFRPGHTFEQYF. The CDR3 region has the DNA TGTGCCAGCAGCTTTCGACCGGGACATACTTTTGAGCAGTACTTC.

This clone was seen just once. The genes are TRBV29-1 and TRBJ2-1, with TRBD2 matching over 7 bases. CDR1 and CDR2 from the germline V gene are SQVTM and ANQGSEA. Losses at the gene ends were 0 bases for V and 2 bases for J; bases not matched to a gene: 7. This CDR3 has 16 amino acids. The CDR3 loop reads CSVEDLGGTPYNEQFF. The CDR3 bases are TGCAGCGTTGAAGATCTCGGGGGGACTCCCTACAATGAGCAGTTCTTC.

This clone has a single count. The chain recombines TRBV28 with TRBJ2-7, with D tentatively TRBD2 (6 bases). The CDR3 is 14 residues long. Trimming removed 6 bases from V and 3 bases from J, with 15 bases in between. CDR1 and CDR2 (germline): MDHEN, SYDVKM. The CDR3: CASSPSGESYEQYF. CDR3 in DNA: TGTGCCAGCAGCCCTTCGGGGGAGAGCTACGAGCAGTACTTC.

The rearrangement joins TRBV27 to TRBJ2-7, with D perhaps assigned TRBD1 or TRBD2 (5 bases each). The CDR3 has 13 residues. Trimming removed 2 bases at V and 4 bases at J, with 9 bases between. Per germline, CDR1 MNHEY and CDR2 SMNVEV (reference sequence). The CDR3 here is CASSLGGRYEQYF. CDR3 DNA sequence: TGTGCCAGCAGTTTAGGGGGAAGGTACGAGCAGTACTTC.

The CDR3 protein is CASSQLGDEQFF. The DNA of the CDR3 is TGTGCCAGCAGCCAACTAGGCGATGAGCAGTTCTTC. The gene calls are TRBV5-4 and TRBJ2-1; weak D call: TRBD2 (5 bases). CDR3 length: 12 residues. Trimming removed 4 bases at V and 8 bases at J, with 10 bases between. CDR1 SGHNT and CDR2 YYREEE come from the germline V gene (reference sequence).

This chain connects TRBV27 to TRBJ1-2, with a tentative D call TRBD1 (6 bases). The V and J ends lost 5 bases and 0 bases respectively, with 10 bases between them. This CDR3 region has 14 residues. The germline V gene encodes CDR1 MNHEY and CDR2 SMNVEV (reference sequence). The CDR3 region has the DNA TGTGCCAGCAGTCCCCGGACAGCTAACTATGGCTACACCTTC. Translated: CASSPRTANYGYTF.

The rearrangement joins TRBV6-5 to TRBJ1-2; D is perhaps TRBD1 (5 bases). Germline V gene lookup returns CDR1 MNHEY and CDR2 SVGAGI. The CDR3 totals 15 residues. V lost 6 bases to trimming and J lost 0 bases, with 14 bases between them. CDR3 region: CASRDLQGANYGYTF. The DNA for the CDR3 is TGTGCCAGCAGGGACTTGCAGGGAGCTAACTATGGCTACACCTTC.

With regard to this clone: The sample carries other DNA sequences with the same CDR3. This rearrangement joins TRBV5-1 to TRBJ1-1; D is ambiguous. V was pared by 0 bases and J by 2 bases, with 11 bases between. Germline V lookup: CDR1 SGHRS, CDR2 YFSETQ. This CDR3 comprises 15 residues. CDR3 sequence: CASSLVGGSNTEAFF. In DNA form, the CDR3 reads TGCGCCAGCAGCTTGGTTGGTGGGTCTAACACTGAAGCTTTCTTT. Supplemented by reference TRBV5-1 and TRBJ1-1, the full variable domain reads KAGVTQTPRYLIKTRGQQVTLSCSPISGHRSVSWYQQTPGQGLQFLFEYFSETQRNKGNFPGRFSGRQFSNSRSEMNVSTLELGDSALYLCASSLVGGSNTEAFFGQGTRLTVV.

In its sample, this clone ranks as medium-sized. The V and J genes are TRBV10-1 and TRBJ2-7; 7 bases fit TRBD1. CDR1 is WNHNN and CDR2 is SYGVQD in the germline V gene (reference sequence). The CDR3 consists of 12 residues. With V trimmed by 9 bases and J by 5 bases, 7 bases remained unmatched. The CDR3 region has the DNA TGCGCCAGTATGACAGGGACCGACGAGCAGTACTTC. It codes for CASMTGTDEQYF.

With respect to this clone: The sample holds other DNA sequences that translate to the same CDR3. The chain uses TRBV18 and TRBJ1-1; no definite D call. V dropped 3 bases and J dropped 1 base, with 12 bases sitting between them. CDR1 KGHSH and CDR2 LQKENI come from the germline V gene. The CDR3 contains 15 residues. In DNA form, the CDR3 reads TGTGCCAGCTCACCTCCTCAAAACCCGAACACTGAAGCTTTCTTT. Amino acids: CASSPPQNPNTEAFF.

The CDR3 nucleotides are TGTGCCAGTAGTATAGACGAGACAGGGGGCGCGAACACTGAAGCTTTCTTT. It translates to CASSIDETGGANTEAFF. The V gene is TRBV19, the J gene TRBJ1-1; TRBD1 matches 10 bases. Trimming cost V 0 bases and J 1 base; bases outside gene matches: 5. The CDR3 sequence is 17 residues long. Germline CDR1 and CDR2: LNHDA and SQIVND (reference sequence).

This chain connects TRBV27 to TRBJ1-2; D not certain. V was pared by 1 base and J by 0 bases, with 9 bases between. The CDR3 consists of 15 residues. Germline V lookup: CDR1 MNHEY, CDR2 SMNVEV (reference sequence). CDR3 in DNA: TGTGCCAGCAGTTTATATAGCGGGGCTAACTATGGCTACACCTTC. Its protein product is CASSLYSGANYGYTF.

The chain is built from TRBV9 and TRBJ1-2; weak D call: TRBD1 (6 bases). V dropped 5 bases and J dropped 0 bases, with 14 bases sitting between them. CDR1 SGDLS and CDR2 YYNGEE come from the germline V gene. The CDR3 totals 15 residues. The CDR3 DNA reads TGTGCCAGCAGTGGTGGCGGGACACCTAACTATGGCTACACCTTC. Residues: CASSGGGTPNYGYTF.

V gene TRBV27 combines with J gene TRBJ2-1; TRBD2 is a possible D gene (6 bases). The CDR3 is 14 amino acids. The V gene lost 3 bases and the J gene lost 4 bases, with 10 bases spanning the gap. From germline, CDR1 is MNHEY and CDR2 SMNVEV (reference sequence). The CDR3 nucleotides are TGTGCCAGCAGTTTGGCGGGAAATTACAATGAGCAGTTCTTC. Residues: CASSLAGNYNEQFF.

CDR3 residues: CASSYGAGGTLYEQYF. The CDR3 nucleotides read TGTGCCAGCAGTTATGGGGCGGGAGGGACCCTCTACGAGCAGTACTTC. The V and J genes are TRBV6-6 and TRBJ2-7; TRBD2 matches 9 bases. Germline CDR1 MNHNY, CDR2 SVGAGI (reference sequence). This CDR3 has 16 amino acids. J gave up 3 bases and V 3 bases, and 9 bases lay outside the gene matches.

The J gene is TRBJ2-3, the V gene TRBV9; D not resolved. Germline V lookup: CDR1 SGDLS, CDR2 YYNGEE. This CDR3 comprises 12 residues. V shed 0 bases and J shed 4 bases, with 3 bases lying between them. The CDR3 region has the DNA TGTGCCAGCAGCGTAGCAGCAGATACGCAGTATTTT. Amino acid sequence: CASSVAADTQYF.

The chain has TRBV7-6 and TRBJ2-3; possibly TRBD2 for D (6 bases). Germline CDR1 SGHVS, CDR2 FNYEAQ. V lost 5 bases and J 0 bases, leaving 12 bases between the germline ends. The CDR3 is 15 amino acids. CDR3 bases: TGTGCCAGCAGCCCCCGGCTAGCGAGCACAGATACGCAGTATTTT. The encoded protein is CASSPRLASTDTQYF.

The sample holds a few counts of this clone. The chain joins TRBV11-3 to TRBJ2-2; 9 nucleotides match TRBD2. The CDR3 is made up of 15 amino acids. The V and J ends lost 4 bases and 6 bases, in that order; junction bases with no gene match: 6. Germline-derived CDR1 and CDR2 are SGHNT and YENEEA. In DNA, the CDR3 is TGTGCCAGCAGCTCCCCCAGCGGGAGGCCCGGGGAGCTGTTTTTT. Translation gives CASSSPSGRPGELFF.

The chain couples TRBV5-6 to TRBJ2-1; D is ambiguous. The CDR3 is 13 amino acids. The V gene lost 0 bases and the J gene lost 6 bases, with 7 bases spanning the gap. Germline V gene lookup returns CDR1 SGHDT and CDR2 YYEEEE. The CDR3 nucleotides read TGTGCCAGCAGCTTGGTACAGCGCAATGAGCAGTTCTTC. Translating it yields CASSLVQRNEQFF.

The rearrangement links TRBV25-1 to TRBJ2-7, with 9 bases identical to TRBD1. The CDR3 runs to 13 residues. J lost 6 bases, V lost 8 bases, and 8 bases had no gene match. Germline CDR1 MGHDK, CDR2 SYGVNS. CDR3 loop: CASGRDRVGEQYF. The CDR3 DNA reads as TGTGCCAGCGGAAGGGACAGGGTGGGCGAGCAGTACTTC.

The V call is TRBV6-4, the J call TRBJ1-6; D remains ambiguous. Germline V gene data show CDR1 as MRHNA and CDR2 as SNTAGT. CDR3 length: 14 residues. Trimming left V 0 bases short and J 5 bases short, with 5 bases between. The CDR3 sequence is CASSDSGDNSPLHF. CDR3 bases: TGTGCCAGCAGTGACTCCGGAGATAATTCACCCCTCCACTTT.

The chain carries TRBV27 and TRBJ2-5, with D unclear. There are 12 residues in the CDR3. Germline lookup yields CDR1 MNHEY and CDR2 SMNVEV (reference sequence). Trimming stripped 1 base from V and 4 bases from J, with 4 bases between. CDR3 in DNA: TGTGCCAGCAGTTTATACGGAGAGACCCAGTACTTC. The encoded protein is CASSLYGETQYF.

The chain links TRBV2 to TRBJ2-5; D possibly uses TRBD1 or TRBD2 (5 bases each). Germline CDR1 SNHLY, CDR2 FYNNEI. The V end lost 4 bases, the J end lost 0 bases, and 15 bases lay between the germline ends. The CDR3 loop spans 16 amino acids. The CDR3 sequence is CASSGRDHLYQETQYF. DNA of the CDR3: TGTGCCAGCAGTGGCAGGGACCATTTGTACCAAGAGACCCAGTACTTC.

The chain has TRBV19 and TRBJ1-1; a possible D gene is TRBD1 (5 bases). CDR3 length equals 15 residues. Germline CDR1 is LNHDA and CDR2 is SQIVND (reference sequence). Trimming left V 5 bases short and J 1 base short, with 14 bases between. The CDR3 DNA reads TGTGCCAGTAGTCCCACTGGTGGGGGGAACACTGAAGCTTTCTTT. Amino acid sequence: CASSPTGGGNTEAFF.

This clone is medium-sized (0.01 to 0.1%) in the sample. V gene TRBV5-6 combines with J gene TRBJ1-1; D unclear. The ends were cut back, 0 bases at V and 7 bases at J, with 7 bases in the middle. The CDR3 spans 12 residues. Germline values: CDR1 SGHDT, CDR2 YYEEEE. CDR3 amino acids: CASSLALSEAFF. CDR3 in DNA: TGTGCCAGCAGCTTGGCTTTAAGTGAAGCTTTCTTT.

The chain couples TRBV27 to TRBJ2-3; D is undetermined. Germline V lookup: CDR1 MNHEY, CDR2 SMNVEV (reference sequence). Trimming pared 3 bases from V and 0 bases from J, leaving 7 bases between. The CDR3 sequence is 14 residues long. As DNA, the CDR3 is TGTGCCAGCAGTTTCGGTCTGAGCACAGATACGCAGTATTTT. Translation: CASSFGLSTDTQYF.

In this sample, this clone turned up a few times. The CDR3 spells CASTQGVRSSNEQFF. The CDR3 DNA follows: TGTGCCAGCACCCAGGGGGTAAGAAGCTCCAATGAGCAGTTCTTC. J is TRBJ2-1 and V is TRBV9, with TRBD1 identical over 7 bases. Germline V gene data show CDR1 as SGDLS and CDR2 as YYNGEE. Unmatched junction bases numbered 12, after V lost 6 bases and J lost 6 bases. The CDR3 runs 15 residues.

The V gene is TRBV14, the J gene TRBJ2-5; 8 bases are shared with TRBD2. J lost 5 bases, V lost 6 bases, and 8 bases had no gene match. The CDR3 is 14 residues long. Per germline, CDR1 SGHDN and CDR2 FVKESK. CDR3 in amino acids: CASRSSGKGETQYF. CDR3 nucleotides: TGTGCCAGCAGAAGTAGCGGGAAGGGTGAGACCCAGTACTTC.

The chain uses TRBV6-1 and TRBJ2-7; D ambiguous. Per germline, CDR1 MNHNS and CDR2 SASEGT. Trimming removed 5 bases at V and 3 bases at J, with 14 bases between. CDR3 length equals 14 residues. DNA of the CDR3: TGTGCCAGCAGTCAGCCCAATGGCGGCTACGAGCAGTACTTC. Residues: CASSQPNGGYEQYF.

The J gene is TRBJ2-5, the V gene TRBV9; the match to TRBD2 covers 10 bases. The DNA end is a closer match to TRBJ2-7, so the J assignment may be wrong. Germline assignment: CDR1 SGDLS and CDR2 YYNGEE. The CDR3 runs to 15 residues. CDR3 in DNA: TGTGCCAGCAGCGTAGGGGCTAGCGGGAGTAACGAGCAGTACTTC. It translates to CASSVGASGSNEQYF.